In this sample, the clone carrying this T cell receptor (beta chain) is medium-sized (0.01 to 0.1%). The antigen is unknown. Sequencing ends 3 residues short of the CDR3 end; the germline J gene provides the rest. The germline gives CDR1 MRHNA, CDR2 SNTAGT. This CDR3 contains 15 residues. Trimming at V came to 6 bases and at J to 3 bases, leaving 5 bases not matched to a gene. This record comes from a study of T cell clonality in common variable immunodeficiency. Findings and caveats of the study: Fewer deletions and N-nucleotide insertions were reportedly seen in common variable immunodeficiency TCR beta sequences. T cell subpopulation sequencing would be needed to explain CVID clonality. Repertoire-complication correlations in CVID were limited by patient heterogeneity.

This table comes from immunoSEQ multiplex PCR, and its TCRdb copy is limited to in-frame clones, with some not included. The repertoire consists of 15,000 to 20,000 clones, none detected only once. CVID meant reduced serum IgG, IgA and/or IgM plus specific antibody deficiency. The source material was peripheral blood mononuclear cells. This receptor was taken from a human donor with common variable immunodeficiency. The chain joins TRBV6-4 to TRBJ2-1; 10 bases map to TRBD2. CDR3 bases read: TGTGCCAGCAGCAAGACTAGCGGGCACTACAATGAG. Translating gives CASSKTSGHYNE. The CDR3 in full is CASSKTSGHYNEQFF.